This TCR beta chain is drawn from a study of neoadjuvant anti-PD-1 for oral cavity cancer. Study findings and constraints: Post-nivolumab, blood T cell clonality was significantly elevated in non-responders.

Stage II-IVA oral cavity squamous cell carcinoma was new and untreated by systemic or radiation therapy. Analysis of PBMCs was direct, with no culture step. Here immunoSEQ multiplex PCR was the method, and the copy in TCRdb shows in-frame clones only, minus some. The sample lists about 16,000 clones, roughly 66% occurring once. V lost 8 bases and J lost 2, with 11 bases in between. CDR3 length: 12 amino acids. The germline CDR1 and CDR2 sequences are SQVTM and ANQGSEA. On this clone itself: As yet, its antigen is unknown.

The starting material was PBMCs, obtained before nivolumab (anti-PD-1) treatment. This receptor was identified in a person between 40 and 85 years old with oral cavity squamous cell carcinoma. The genes are TRBV29-1 and TRBJ2-3; D might be TRBD2 (5 bases). CDR3 nucleotides: TGCAGCTCCAGCGGTCCCACAGATACGCAGTATTTT. This gives the protein CSSSGPTDTQYF.